Shown below are 3 T cell receptor beta chains from a single sample sequenced in a study of blood T cell repertoires in COVID-19. Method: immunoSEQ multiplex PCR; TCRdb's copy keeps in-frame clones and lacks some. The sample lists over 130,000 clones; about 80% were seen once. Sequences were obtained from PBMCs or T cells enriched from blood (not recorded which). The receptors here all came from a woman younger than 35 who had been exposed to COVID-19.

The V gene is TRBV25-1, the J gene TRBJ1-4, with TRBD1 as a possible D gene (5 bases). The CDR3 contains 16 residues. Trimming removed 6 bases from V and 6 bases from J, with 20 bases in between. Germline loops: CDR1 MGHDK, CDR2 SYGVNS. The CDR3 here is CASRQTTEGVDEKLFF. The CDR3 DNA is TGTGCCAGCAGACAAACCACGGAAGGGGTAGATGAAAAACTGTTTTTT.

V gene TRBV6-1 combines with J gene TRBJ2-7; 10 nucleotides match TRBD1. The CDR3 runs to 13 residues. V lost 3 bases and J lost 4; bases outside the gene matches: 0. The germline gives CDR1 MNHNS, CDR2 SASEGT. CDR3 bases: TGTGCCAGCAGTGAGGACAGGGGGTACGAGCAGTACTTC. This gives the protein CASSEDRGYEQYF.

This clone has only a few counts. Different DNA sequences within this sample yield the same CDR3. The chain links TRBV29-1 to TRBJ2-7, with D possibly matching TRBD2 (5 bases). V was trimmed by 5 bases and J by 3 bases, leaving 8 bases between them. Germline values: CDR1 SQVTM, CDR2 ANQGSEA. The CDR3 extends over 11 amino acids. The CDR3 DNA sequence: TGCAGCGTTCAACGGGACTACGAGCAGTACTTC. The encoded protein is CSVQRDYEQYF.